These T cell receptor beta chains were read from a single sample in a study of shared clonotypes between healthy human individuals. Generated by immunoSEQ multiplex PCR, the TCRdb table keeps only in-frame clones and is missing some. This sample has some 1 million clones, with roughly 75% found just once. Sequences were obtained from memory CD4+ T cells sorted from blood. The receptors come from a man between 18 and 29 years old in good health. Both conserved end residues are part of each CDR3. The D gene is left open where the match is weak. Clone size, where shown, is once, few, many, or a class for clones that have expanded.

J gene: TRBJ2-1; D gene: .; V gene: TRBV7-8; clone size: .; CDR3 protein: CASSPGGQYNEQFF; CDR3 DNA: TGTGCCAGCAGTCCGGGGGGACAATACAATGAGCAGTTCTTC
J gene: TRBJ1-2; D gene: .; V gene: TRBV5-1; clone size: .; CDR3 protein: CASSATVNYGYTF; CDR3 DNA: TGCGCCAGCAGCGCGACAGTAAACTATGGCTACACCTTC
J gene: TRBJ2-2; D gene: TRBD1; V gene: TRBV5-1; clone size: few; CDR3 protein: CASFPLGGDTGELFF; CDR3 DNA: TGCGCCAGCTTCCCGCTAGGGGGCGATACCGGGGAGCTGTTTTTT
J gene: TRBJ2-7; D gene: .; V gene: TRBV18; clone size: once; CDR3 protein: CASSPHSQGYEQYF; CDR3 DNA: TGTGCCAGCTCACCACATTCACAGGGTTACGAGCAGTACTTC
J gene: TRBJ1-1; D gene: TRBD1; V gene: TRBV29-1; clone size: .; CDR3 protein: CSVDLGTANTEAFF; CDR3 DNA: TGCAGCGTTGACCTCGGGACAGCGAACACTGAAGCTTTCTTT
J gene: TRBJ1-3; D gene: .; V gene: TRBV7-9; clone size: .; CDR3 protein: CASSLAPQGLGIYF; CDR3 DNA: TGTGCCAGCAGCTTAGCACCGCAGGGGTTAGGCATATATTTT
J gene: TRBJ1-1; D gene: TRBD1; V gene: TRBV5-6; clone size: .; CDR3 protein: CASSLRNRGRAEAFF; CDR3 DNA: TGTGCCAGCAGCTTGCGCAACAGGGGGCGCGCTGAAGCTTTCTTT
J gene: TRBJ2-6; D gene: TRBD2; V gene: TRBV19; clone size: .; CDR3 protein: CASSMVIAGFSGANVLTF; CDR3 DNA: TGTGCCAGTAGTATGGTAATAGCGGGATTCTCTGGGGCCAACGTCCTGACTTTC
J gene: TRBJ1-2; D gene: TRBD1; V gene: TRBV6-5; clone size: .; CDR3 protein: CASSSPGQDGYTF; CDR3 DNA: TGTGCCAGCAGTTCACCTGGACAGGATGGCTACACCTTC
J gene: TRBJ1-2; D gene: .; V gene: TRBV4-3; clone size: .; CDR3 protein: CASSQDPSDVGFGGYTF; CDR3 DNA: TGCGCCAGCAGCCAAGACCCTTCTGATGTGGGCTTTGGAGGCTACACCTTC
J gene: TRBJ1-5; D gene: .; V gene: TRBV19; clone size: .; CDR3 protein: CASSIAVNQPQHF; CDR3 DNA: TGTGCCAGTAGTATCGCCGTCAATCAGCCCCAGCATTTT
J gene: TRBJ1-6; D gene: .; V gene: TRBV9; clone size: many; CDR3 protein: CASRGGPDNSPLHF; CDR3 DNA: TGTGCCAGCAGAGGCGGGCCTGACAATTCACCCCTCCACTTT
J gene: TRBJ1-6; D gene: TRBD1; V gene: TRBV19; clone size: .; CDR3 protein: CASRQGANSPLHF; CDR3 DNA: TGTGCCAGTCGACAGGGGGCTAATTCACCCCTCCACTTT
J gene: TRBJ2-7; D gene: .; V gene: TRBV6-5; clone size: .; CDR3 protein: CASSYSTLAQNEQYF; CDR3 DNA: TGTGCCAGCAGTTACTCGACATTGGCACAGAACGAGCAGTACTTC
J gene: TRBJ1-4; D gene: .; V gene: TRBV18; clone size: .; CDR3 protein: CASSPLQGTNEKLFF; CDR3 DNA: TGTGCCAGCTCACCACTCCAGGGTACTAATGAAAAACTGTTTTTT
J gene: TRBJ2-4; D gene: .; V gene: TRBV19; clone size: many; CDR3 protein: CASSMAVAKNIQYF; CDR3 DNA: TGTGCCAGTAGTATGGCAGTAGCCAAAAACATTCAGTACTTC
J gene: TRBJ2-7; D gene: TRBD2; V gene: TRBV2; clone size: few; CDR3 protein: CASKPGLTYEQYF; CDR3 DNA: TGTGCCAGCAAACCGGGACTAACCTACGAGCAGTACTTC
J gene: TRBJ2-2; D gene: .; V gene: TRBV14; clone size: many; CDR3 protein: CASSLKGGPGELFF; CDR3 DNA: TGTGCCAGCAGCCTCAAAGGGGGTCCCGGGGAGCTGTTTTTT
J gene: TRBJ1-1; D gene: .; V gene: TRBV23-1; clone size: .; CDR3 protein: CASSPGRGSEPEAFF; CDR3 DNA: TGCGCCAGCAGTCCCGGTAGGGGCTCCGAGCCGGAAGCTTTCTTT
J gene: TRBJ2-1; D gene: TRBD1; V gene: TRBV4-1; clone size: once; CDR3 protein: CASRTGTAIYNEQFF; CDR3 DNA: TGCGCCAGCAGAACCGGGACAGCCATCTACAATGAGCAGTTCTTC
J gene: TRBJ1-1; D gene: .; V gene: TRBV15; clone size: .; CDR3 protein: CATSRDPGLSVEAFF; CDR3 DNA: TGTGCCACCAGCAGAGATCCAGGCCTTTCGGTTGAAGCTTTCTTT
J gene: TRBJ2-2; D gene: .; V gene: TRBV19; clone size: .; CDR3 protein: CASSSPGVITGELFF; CDR3 DNA: TGTGCCAGTAGTTCTCCAGGGGTGATCACCGGGGAGCTGTTTTTT
J gene: TRBJ1-1; D gene: TRBD1; V gene: TRBV6-5; clone size: .; CDR3 protein: CASSGTGGDTTEAFF; CDR3 DNA: TGTGCCAGCAGTGGGACAGGGGGTGATACCACTGAAGCTTTCTTT
J gene: TRBJ2-2; D gene: .; V gene: TRBV29-1; clone size: .; CDR3 protein: CSGGRTGNTGELFF; CDR3 DNA: TGCAGCGGGGGAAGGACGGGGAACACCGGGGAGCTGTTTTTT
J gene: TRBJ2-7; D gene: TRBD2; V gene: TRBV27; clone size: .; CDR3 protein: CASSSGGRHYEQYF; CDR3 DNA: TGTGCCAGCTCTTCGGGAGGGCGGCACTACGAGCAGTACTTC
J gene: TRBJ2-7; D gene: TRBD2; V gene: TRBV19; clone size: .; CDR3 protein: CASSIPRTSVIYEQYF; CDR3 DNA: TGTGCCAGTAGTATCCCAAGGACTAGCGTAATCTACGAGCAGTACTTC
J gene: TRBJ2-7; D gene: .; V gene: TRBV7-8; clone size: .; CDR3 protein: CASGAKRGSEQYF; CDR3 DNA: TGTGCCAGCGGGGCGAAGCGTGGTAGCGAGCAGTACTTC
J gene: TRBJ2-5; D gene: .; V gene: TRBV10-1; clone size: .; CDR3 protein: CASSENLQETQYF; CDR3 DNA: TGCGCCAGCAGTGAGAATCTGCAGGAGACCCAGTACTTC
J gene: TRBJ2-3; D gene: .; V gene: TRBV21-1; clone size: .; CDR3 protein: CASSKPRQDASTDTQYF; CDR3 DNA: TGTGCCAGCAGCAAACCTCGTCAGGACGCTAGCACAGATACGCAGTATTTT
J gene: TRBJ2-2; D gene: TRBD2; V gene: TRBV6-1; clone size: once; CDR3 protein: CASSDNGLALTLRGTGELFF; CDR3 DNA: TGTGCCAGCAGTGACAACGGACTAGCGTTAACACTTCGCGGGACCGGGGAGCTGTTTTTT
J gene: TRBJ1-4; D gene: .; V gene: TRBV30; clone size: .; CDR3 protein: CAWSVQGQGAQRKLFF; CDR3 DNA: TGTGCCTGGAGTGTACAGGGTCAAGGGGCCCAGAGGAAACTGTTTTTT
J gene: TRBJ1-2; D gene: .; V gene: TRBV30; clone size: .; CDR3 protein: CAWIAAAGIFGYTF; CDR3 DNA: TGTGCCTGGATAGCGGCAGCGGGGATTTTTGGCTACACCTTC
J gene: TRBJ2-7; D gene: .; V gene: TRBV7-9; clone size: .; CDR3 protein: CASSPLGGSEQYF; CDR3 DNA: TGTGCCAGCAGCCCATTGGGGGGCAGCGAGCAGTACTTC
J gene: TRBJ2-2; D gene: TRBD1; V gene: TRBV5-1; clone size: .; CDR3 protein: CASTGQGFTGELFF; CDR3 DNA: TGCGCCAGCACCGGACAGGGATTCACCGGGGAGCTGTTTTTT
J gene: TRBJ2-2; D gene: TRBD1; V gene: TRBV2; clone size: once; CDR3 protein: CASSAGTATGELFF; CDR3 DNA: TGTGCCAGCAGTGCGGGGACAGCGACCGGGGAGCTGTTTTTT
J gene: TRBJ2-7; D gene: .; V gene: TRBV27; clone size: once; CDR3 protein: CASSFRDIGFEQYF; CDR3 DNA: TGTGCCAGCAGTTTTCGGGACATCGGCTTTGAGCAGTACTTC
J gene: TRBJ2-3; D gene: .; V gene: TRBV5-1; clone size: .; CDR3 protein: CASSLEIADNTDTQYF; CDR3 DNA: TGCGCCAGCAGCTTGGAAATCGCGGATAACACAGATACGCAGTATTTT
J gene: TRBJ2-5; D gene: .; V gene: TRBV25-1; clone size: .; CDR3 protein: CASSEGRKETQYF; CDR3 DNA: TGTGCCAGCAGTGAAGGAAGGAAAGAGACCCAGTACTTC
J gene: TRBJ1-2; D gene: TRBD1; V gene: TRBV11-2; clone size: .; CDR3 protein: CASRRWGQNYGYTF; CDR3 DNA: TGTGCCAGCAGACGCTGGGGACAGAACTATGGCTACACCTTC